The clone carrying this T cell receptor (beta chain) showed up just a few times. The target antigen is unknown. V was clipped by 4 bases and J by 4 bases; unmatched bases: 11. The CDR3 is 16 amino acids. The germline CDR1 and CDR2 sequences are MNHNS and SASEGT. The record originates from a study of cytomegalovirus exposure and HLA in healthy donors. The wider study: A previous analysis identified fewer than 130 million unique TCR beta sequences derived from about 180 million T cells. Unique TCRs numbering some 93 million, obtained from HLA-typed donors, made up an early data release.

Study-level results: It has been reported that TCR beta sequences accurately predicted the HLA-A and HLA-B alleles of most subjects. The listing of roughly 160 TCR beta chains classed them as cytomegalovirus-associated.

This PCR relied on a set of 60 Vbeta primers and 13 Jbeta primers. TCRdb's table, derived via immunoSEQ multiplex PCR, lists solely in-frame clones and lacks some. The table has about 160,000 clones, about 83% seen once. The genes are TRBV6-1 and TRBJ1-1; TRBD1 matches at 8 bases. Sequenced sample: PBMCs. This sequence originates from a man aged 35-49 years in good health and CMV-seropositive. The CDR3, as DNA: TGTGCCAGCAGTGGAGGGATGGGACAGGTGGGCACTGAAGCTTTCTTT. Its translation is CASSGGMGQVGTEAFF.